The 6 T cell receptor beta chains in this list originate from one sample, sequenced in a study of blood T cell repertoires in COVID-19. Some clones are missing from TCRdb's copy, which holds only in-frame ones; the method was immunoSEQ multiplex PCR. The table shows around 170,000 clones, with about 88% occurring only once. The sequencing input was peripheral blood. Every receptor here comes from a man between 60 and 75 years old with acute or convalescent COVID-19.

The table lists this clone with a few counts. The chain links TRBV27 to TRBJ1-2, with 9 bases identical to TRBD1. Germline V CDR1 and CDR2: MNHEY, SMNVEV (reference sequence). V lost 4 bases and J lost 8; bases outside the gene matches: 11. The CDR3 runs 15 residues. In nucleotides, the CDR3 is TGTGCCAGCAGTTCGGGACAGGGTAAGATCTACGGCTACACCTTC. Its protein is CASSSGQGKIYGYTF.

In nucleotides, the CDR3 is TGTGCCACCAGGGACAGCTCCTATAATTCACCCCTCCACTTT. It codes for CATRDSSYNSPLHF. This sequence joins TRBV24-1 and TRBJ1-6; tentative D call: TRBD1 (6 bases). Between the trimmed V and J ends, which lost 7 bases and 0 bases, there was a span of 6 bases. The CDR3 has 14 residues. Germline V lookup: CDR1 KGHDR, CDR2 SFDVKD.

V is TRBV5-1 and J is TRBJ2-5, with D maybe TRBD1 (6 bases). The length of the CDR3 is 15 residues. V lost 0 bases and J 0 bases, leaving 9 bases between the germline ends. Germline V gene data show CDR1 as SGHRS and CDR2 as YFSETQ. The CDR3 nucleotides are TGCGCCAGCAGCTTGGGGCAGGGGTACCAAGAGACCCAGTACTTC. Translating gives CASSLGQGYQETQYF.

The chain has TRBV24-1 and TRBJ2-3; D may be TRBD2 (7 bases). Germline-derived CDR1 and CDR2 are KGHDR and SFDVKD. Deletions cut 3 bases from V and 5 bases from J, with 11 bases between. The CDR3 runs to 14 residues. The CDR3 DNA sequence: TGTGCCACCAGTGATGCGGGGGCTTTAGATACGCAGTATTTT. Amino acid sequence: CATSDAGALDTQYF.

This sequence joins TRBV6-5 and TRBJ1-2; unclear D gene. Germline CDR1 reads MNHEY; CDR2 reads SVGAGI. The CDR3 has 14 residues. Trimming shortened V by 6 bases and J by 5 bases, and 16 bases separated the two germline ends. The DNA for the CDR3 is TGTGCCAGCAGACCCGGACCGGGAGGGTATGGCTACACCTTC. It is translated as CASRPGPGGYGYTF.

The chain uses TRBV27 and TRBJ2-1, with a possible D match to TRBD2 (7 bases). Germline CDR1 and CDR2: MNHEY and SMNVEV (reference sequence). V lost 9 bases to trimming and J lost 4 bases, with 16 bases between them. This CDR3 comprises 14 residues. The CDR3 sequence is CASTPGGPYNEQFF. The CDR3 DNA reads as TGTGCCAGTACTCCGGGGGGCCCGTACAATGAGCAGTTCTTC.